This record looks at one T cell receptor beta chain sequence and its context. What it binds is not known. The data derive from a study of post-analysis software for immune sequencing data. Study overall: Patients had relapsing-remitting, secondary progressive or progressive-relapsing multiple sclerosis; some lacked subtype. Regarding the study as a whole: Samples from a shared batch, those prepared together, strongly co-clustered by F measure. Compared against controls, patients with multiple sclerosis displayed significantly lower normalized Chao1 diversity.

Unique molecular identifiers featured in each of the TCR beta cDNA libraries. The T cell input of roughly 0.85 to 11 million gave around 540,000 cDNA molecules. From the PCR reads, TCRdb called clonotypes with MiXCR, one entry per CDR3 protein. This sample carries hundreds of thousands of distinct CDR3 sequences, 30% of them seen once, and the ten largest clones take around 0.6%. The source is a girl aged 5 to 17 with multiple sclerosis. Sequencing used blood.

This CDR3 is CSARDGGGAGTEAFF. The CDR3 bases are TGCAGTGCTAGAGACGGGGGCGGGGCGGGCACTGAAGCTTTCTTT. The J gene is TRBJ1-1, the V gene TRBV20-1, with a weak D call TRBD1 (6 bases). Germline lookup yields CDR1 DFQATT and CDR2 SNEGSKA (reference sequence). Trimming stripped 0 bases from V and 4 bases from J, with 15 bases between. The CDR3 is 15 amino acids.